The 6 T cell receptor beta chains reported below all come from one sample, sequenced in a study of lymphopenia after photon versus proton radiotherapy. Method: immunoSEQ multiplex PCR; TCRdb's copy keeps in-frame clones and lacks some. The profile shows about 45,000 clones, less than 90% of them singletons. Here the sequenced sample was peripheral blood, taken from a patient treated with photon-based radiotherapy. Source of these receptors: a man aged 35-49 years with gastric cancer.

This clone was detected only a few times. The J gene is TRBJ2-3, the V gene TRBV11-3, with 7 bases that match TRBD2. The germline gives CDR1 SGHNT, CDR2 YENEEA. The CDR3 is 15 amino acids. The J segment lost 3 bases and the V segment lost 6 bases, leaving 9 bases of the junction unmatched. The CDR3 bases are TGTGCCAGCAGTCCGGGCGGGGGATGGACAGATACGCAGTATTTT. Protein product: CASSPGGGWTDTQYF.

The V and J genes are TRBV19 and TRBJ2-3; D remains unclear. CDR3 length equals 12 residues. Germline V gives CDR1 LNHDA, CDR2 SQIVND (reference sequence). Trimming cost V 10 bases and J 1 base, with 9 bases left between them. CDR3 sequence: CATQWGTDTQYF. Written as DNA, the CDR3 is TGTGCCACCCAGTGGGGCACAGATACGCAGTATTTT.

This chain links TRBV6-1 with TRBJ2-7, with TRBD1 matching over 7 bases. The junction had 6 bases not matched to a gene; V was cut back by 3 bases and J by 1 base. The CDR3 extends over 15 amino acids. Germline CDR1 and CDR2: MNHNS and SASEGT. The CDR3 DNA reads TGTGCCAGCAGTGACGGGCAGACAGGGTCCTACGAGCAGTACTTC. This encodes CASSDGQTGSYEQYF.

This chain connects TRBV5-1 to TRBJ1-5; D gene ambiguous. Germline CDR1 is SGHRS and CDR2 is YFSETQ. V was trimmed by 0 bases and J by 5 bases, leaving 9 bases between them. This CDR3 is 14 amino acids long. The CDR3 sequence is CASSLGVSDQPQHF. The CDR3 DNA reads as TGCGCCAGCAGCTTGGGAGTGTCGGATCAGCCCCAGCATTTT.

The J gene is TRBJ2-1, the V gene TRBV6-5, with D possibly matching TRBD2 (6 bases). Trimming left V 5 bases short and J 1 base short, with 9 bases between. This CDR3 spans 14 amino acids. The germline V gene has CDR1 MNHEY and CDR2 SVGAGI. The CDR3 sequence: CASSTGDSYNEQFF. CDR3 DNA sequence: TGTGCCAGCAGTACGGGGGATTCCTACAATGAGCAGTTCTTC.

J is TRBJ1-5 and V is TRBV19, with 7 bases identical to TRBD1. This CDR3 has 17 amino acids. Germline V gives CDR1 LNHDA, CDR2 SQIVND (reference sequence). Germline trimming cut 2 bases from V and 2 bases from J; bases unmatched to any gene: 9. In DNA form, the CDR3 reads TGTGCCAGTAGTATAAAATACAGGGGCGGCGGCAATCAGCCCCAGCATTTT. Residues: CASSIKYRGGGNQPQHF. Using reference TRBV19 and TRBJ1-5 for the parts outside the CDR3, the full variable domain is DGGITQSPKYLFRKEGQNVTLSCEQNLNHDAMYWYRQDPGQGLRLIYYSQIVNDFQKGDIAEGYSVSREKKESFPLTVTSAQKNPTAFYLCASSIKYRGGGNQPQHFGDGTRLSIL.